Listed below are T cell receptor beta chains from one sample, sequenced in a study of a mutant IDH1 vaccine in newly diagnosed glioma. The data were produced by immunoSEQ multiplex PCR, yet TCRdb's version contains in-frame clones alone and is incomplete. Among 92,000 or so clones listed, over 75% were seen once. Source: PBMCs, taken from a glioma patient treated with radiotherapy, temozolomide or both. The receptors shown here come from a man aged 35 to 55 with glioma. Some clones in this sample may be carry-over from other donors' samples. Each CDR3 is given with its conserved first and last residue. The D gene is left open where the match is weak. Part of the rows lack a size; the others show once, few, many or a class for expanded clones.

CDR3aa	CDR3nt	abundance	d_gene	v_gene	j_gene
CASSQVSGFGEQYF	TGTGCCAGCAGCCAAGTGTCGGGGTTCGGGGAGCAGTACTTC	NA	NA	TRBV14	TRBJ2-7
CASSYSGTGGRGYTF	TGTGCCAGCAGTTACTCGGGGACAGGGGGACGTGGCTACACCTTC	NA	TRBD1	TRBV6-5	TRBJ1-2
CSVVGQGSSGNTIYF	TGCAGCGTTGTCGGGCAAGGAAGCTCTGGAAACACCATATATTTT	NA	NA	TRBV29-1	TRBJ1-3
CASSISERYTF	TGTGCCAGCAGCATCAGCGAGCGCTACACCTTC	few	NA	TRBV7-9	TRBJ1-2
CASSYSRSVHTQYF	TGTGCCAGCAGTTACTCGCGCTCAGTTCATACGCAGTATTTT	NA	NA	TRBV6-5	TRBJ2-3
CASSLGVLGQGSTGELFF	TGTGCCAGCAGCTTGGGGGTGCTAGGACAGGGCTCCACCGGGGAGCTGTTTTTT	once	TRBD1	TRBV5-4	TRBJ2-2
CASSPTAETQYF	TGTGCCAGCAGCCCGACAGCAGAGACCCAGTACTTC	NA	NA	TRBV6-5	TRBJ2-5
CASSSRDSNQPQHF	TGTGCCAGCAGCTCAAGGGATAGCAATCAGCCCCAGCATTTT	NA	NA	TRBV13	TRBJ1-5
CASSGFASGGATDTQYF	TGTGCCAGCAGCGGATTTGCTAGCGGGGGGGCGACAGATACGCAGTATTTT	NA	TRBD2	TRBV9	TRBJ2-3
CASSASADTQYF	TGTGCCAGCAGTGCTAGCGCAGATACGCAGTATTTT	NA	NA	TRBV2	TRBJ2-3
CSPRYQETQYF	TGCAGTCCCCGGTACCAAGAGACCCAGTACTTC	NA	NA	TRBV20-1	TRBJ2-5
CASSLLEREAFF	TGTGCCAGCAGTTTATTGGAAAGGGAAGCTTTCTTT	NA	NA	TRBV6-6	TRBJ1-1
CATEGGWNTEAFF	TGTGCCACAGAAGGGGGCTGGAACACTGAAGCTTTCTTT	NA	TRBD1	TRBV15	TRBJ1-1
CASSPMREAEQYF	TGTGCCAGCTCACCAATGCGCGAGGCCGAGCAGTACTTC	NA	NA	TRBV18	TRBJ2-7
CASTLTQLSNQPQHF	TGTGCCAGCACCCTGACTCAGCTTAGCAATCAGCCCCAGCATTTT	once	NA	TRBV6-1	TRBJ1-5
CASSPGLADTSEQYF	TGTGCCAGCTCACCGGGACTAGCCGATACGAGCGAGCAGTACTTC	NA	TRBD2	TRBV18	TRBJ2-7
CASNTQDQETQYF	TGTGCCAGTAATACACAGGACCAAGAGACCCAGTACTTC	NA	NA	TRBV19	TRBJ2-5
CASSQGGDSPLHF	TGCGCCAGCAGCCAAGGGGGGGATTCACCCCTCCACTTT	NA	NA	TRBV4-1	TRBJ1-6
CASSRSPTDTQYF	TGTGCCAGCAGCAGAAGTCCTACAGATACGCAGTATTTT	NA	NA	TRBV11-2	TRBJ2-3
CASSSGTGVENSPLHF	TGTGCCAGCAGCTCCGGGACAGGGGTTGAAAATTCACCCCTCCACTTT	once	TRBD1	TRBV5-6	TRBJ1-6
CASEKGQGEAFF	TGTGCCAGCGAAAAGGGTCAGGGGGAAGCTTTCTTT	NA	NA	TRBV25-1	TRBJ1-1
CASSQDQSDNQPQHF	TGCGCCAGCAGCCAAGATCAATCGGACAATCAGCCCCAGCATTTT	NA	NA	TRBV4-1	TRBJ1-5
CASSLGSTTSTDTQYF	TGTGCCAGCAGCTTAGGATCGACAACTAGCACAGATACGCAGTATTTT	once	NA	TRBV7-9	TRBJ2-3